This TCR beta chain stems from a study of shared clonotypes between healthy human individuals. Study in general: The cohort had a couple of women and a few men, ages 18 to 49. Study findings and constraints: Naive subsets, compared against memory subsets, generally had larger estimated richness values.

Deletions cut 4 bases from V and 7 bases from J, with 14 bases between. Germline V CDR1 and CDR2: SGHAT, FQNNGV. The CDR3 contains 13 residues. Naive CD8 cells were CD45RO-negative, positively selected for CCR7, excluding terminally differentiated effector memory CD45RA+ cells. A note on this clone: No antigen is known for it.

Profiling relied on immunoSEQ multiplex PCR, and the TCRdb table lists in-frame clones only, not all of them. The sample shows hundreds of thousands of clones, approximately 95% of them seen only once. This TCR was sampled from a woman in her thirties in good health. Sample: naive CD8+ T cells sorted from blood. This chain connects TRBV11-2 to TRBJ2-7; D is possibly TRBD1 (6 bases). This chain's CDR3 is CASSSGDPWEQYF. The CDR3 DNA reads TGTGCCAGCAGCTCAGGGGACCCCTGGGAGCAGTACTTC.